What follows describes a single TCR beta chain. This CDR3 spans 14 amino acids. In germline, CDR1 is GTSNPN, CDR2 SVGIG (reference sequence). V was pared by 0 bases and J by 7 bases, with 10 bases between. Each sample's TCRB immunosequencing used about 500 nanograms of biopsy DNA. Profiling relied on immunoSEQ multiplex PCR, and the TCRdb table lists in-frame clones only, not all of them. The table lists roughly 14,000 clones, 78% of them singletons. These data originate in a study of T cell repertoires in ileal Crohn's disease. Study background: About 40% were active smokers at surgery; median disease duration was around 8 years.

This TCR was sampled from an adult with Crohn's disease. The sample comprised ileal tissue. This rearrangement joins TRBV30 to TRBJ1-6, with D uncertain. CDR3 in amino acids: CAWSVPGFNSPLHF. DNA for the CDR3: TGTGCCTGGAGTGTACCCGGGTTCAATTCACCCCTCCACTTT.